A single sample is the source of the 30 T cell receptor beta chains below, sequenced in a study of Graves' ophthalmopathy and Graves' hyperthyroidism. TCR beta CDR3 regions were amplified from RNA transcripts. Following a first-round RT-PCR that used HTBI primers, a second-round multiplex PCR was carried out. One entry per CDR3 protein, called by TCRdb with MiXCR from the multiplex PCR reads. The repertoire consists of about 400,000 distinct CDR3 sequences, with 20% to 25% occurring once and the leading ten covering roughly 3%. Sequencing was performed on peripheral blood. These receptors originate from a woman aged 18-29 years with stable Graves' hyperthyroidism.

In regard to this clonotype: This may stem from a read error, because a much larger clone lies one nucleotide away. The genes are TRBV28 and TRBJ1-1; D not resolved. CDR1 and CDR2 (germline): MDHEN, SYDVKM. V was cut by 7 bases and J by 4 bases, with 7 bases left in between. The CDR3 has 11 residues. The CDR3 sequence: CASTAGTEAFF. The CDR3 DNA sequence: TGTGCCAGCACCGCGGGCACTGAAGCTTTCTTT.

This clonotype was observed many times. The chain couples TRBV20-1 to TRBJ2-5; D may be TRBD2 (7 bases). The CDR3 runs 16 residues. Germline V gives CDR1 DFQATT, CDR2 SNEGSKA (reference sequence). Trimming took off 2 bases at V and 0 bases at J, with 16 bases between the two ends. The CDR3 DNA reads as TGCAGTGCTAGAATCTCCGGGGGGCGCTACCAAGAGACCCAGTACTTC. Its protein is CSARISGGRYQETQYF.

This clonotype was seen just once. The chain links TRBV6-2 or TRBV6-3 to TRBJ2-7; 7 bases are a match to TRBD1. The germline V gene encodes CDR1 MNHEY and CDR2 SVGEGT. Losses at the gene ends were 6 bases for V and 3 bases for J; bases not matched to a gene: 5. The CDR3 runs to 13 residues. CDR3 region: CASRKGGGYEQYF. The CDR3 DNA reads TGTGCCAGCAGGAAAGGGGGCGGCTACGAGCAGTACTTC.

This clonotype was seen ten or more times. The chain joins TRBV6-1 to TRBJ2-7; TRBD1 matches at 11 bases. CDR1 MNHNS and CDR2 SASEGT come from the germline V gene. The V segment lost 6 bases and the J segment 6 bases; nucleotides outside the gene matches: 7. The CDR3 sequence is 14 residues long. CDR3 amino acids: CASRPGQGELEQYF. The CDR3 coding sequence is TGTGCCAGCAGGCCGGGACAGGGGGAACTCGAGCAGTACTTC.

This clonotype was detected many times. The genes are TRBV20-1 and TRBJ2-7; possibly TRBD1 for D (6 bases). The ends were cut back, 5 bases at V and 1 base at J, with 12 bases in the middle. Germline V lookup: CDR1 DFQATT, CDR2 SNEGSKA (reference sequence). There are 13 residues in the CDR3. The CDR3 DNA follows: TGCAGTGCTCGGACAGATGAATCCTACGAGCAGTACTTC. Translated, it gives CSARTDESYEQYF.

This clonotype was detected ten times or more. The V and J genes are TRBV12-3 or TRBV12-4 and TRBJ2-2, with D unclear. Deletions cut 7 bases from V and 2 bases from J, with 8 bases between. This CDR3 spans 13 amino acids. CDR3 residues: CASTPLNTGELFF. The CDR3 DNA is TGTGCCAGCACGCCCTTAAACACCGGGGAGCTGTTTTTT.

This clonotype has at least ten counts. This chain links TRBV20-1 with TRBJ2-2, with D uncertain. Germline loops: CDR1 DFQATT, CDR2 SNEGSKA (reference sequence). Trimming shortened V by 0 bases and J by 4 bases, and 12 bases separated the two germline ends. The CDR3 has 15 amino acids. CDR3 in amino acids: CSARDRRLATGELFF. The CDR3 nucleotides read TGCAGTGCTAGAGATCGACGGTTGGCCACCGGGGAGCTGTTTTTT.

This clonotype appeared many times. This chain connects TRBV12-3 or TRBV12-4 to TRBJ1-1; D may be TRBD1 (6 bases). The CDR3 covers 14 residues. V lost 3 bases to trimming and J lost 5 bases, with 13 bases between them. CDR3 nucleotides: TGTGCCAGCAGTTTTGATGGTAGGGGGACTGAAGCTTTCTTT. This sequence encodes CASSFDGRGTEAFF.

This clonotype was counted ten times or more. The chain employs TRBV20-1 and TRBJ2-7; 9 bases line up with TRBD2. The germline CDR1 and CDR2 sequences are DFQATT and SNEGSKA (reference sequence). This CDR3 has 15 residues. V was pared by 0 bases and J by 2 bases, with 5 bases of the junction left unmatched. In nucleotides, the CDR3 is TGCAGTGCTAGAGATGGAGCGGGAGGAACCTACGAGCAGTACTTC. It encodes CSARDGAGGTYEQYF.

V usage is TRBV15 and J usage is TRBJ1-2; no clear D gene. Germline V CDR1 and CDR2: LNHNV, YYDKDF (reference sequence). The CDR3 is made up of 15 amino acids. Trimming took off 0 bases at V and 4 bases at J, with 12 bases between the two ends. This chain's CDR3 is CATSRDPRKSYGYTF. The CDR3 nucleotides read TGTGCCACCAGCAGAGACCCGAGAAAATCCTATGGCTACACCTTC.

In its sample, this clonotype was seen a few times. This may be a read error: a much more frequent sequence differs by one nucleotide. The V gene is TRBV30, the J gene TRBJ2-7; D uncertain. CDR1 is GTSNPN, CDR2 SVGIG, per germline (reference sequence). The CDR3 has 13 residues. Trimming left V 4 bases short and J 6 bases short, with 16 bases between. The CDR3 DNA follows: TGTGCCTGGACACGCAGTTTCCCGAGCGAGCAGTACTTC. It encodes CAWTRSFPSEQYF.

This clonotype was observed many times. This chain connects TRBV5-5 to TRBJ1-1, with a weak D call TRBD1 (6 bases). V was pared by 0 bases and J by 0 bases, with 12 bases between. Germline lookup yields CDR1 SGHKS and CDR2 YYEKEE (reference sequence). The CDR3 sequence is 16 residues long. CDR3: CASSLGTAVLNTEAFF. The CDR3 DNA follows: TGTGCCAGCAGCTTGGGGACAGCAGTATTGAACACTGAAGCTTTCTTT.

This clonotype was counted many times. The V call is TRBV6-2 or TRBV6-3, the J call TRBJ1-1; D is unresolved. CDR3 length: 14 amino acids. Trimming left V 5 bases short and J 1 base short, with 11 bases between. The germline gives CDR1 MNHEY, CDR2 SVGEGT. CDR3 nucleotides: TGTGCCAGCAGTCTACTCGGCGGGAACACTGAAGCTTTCTTT. Translation: CASSLLGGNTEAFF.

This clonotype was counted many times. The V gene is TRBV7-2, the J gene TRBJ2-7; 7 bases match TRBD2. V dropped 8 bases and J dropped 0; count of bases not matched to a gene: 7. Germline CDR1 SGHTA, CDR2 FQGNSA. The CDR3 contains 14 residues. Here the CDR3 reads CASGGVGSSYEQYF. In DNA, the CDR3 is TGTGCCAGCGGGGGGGTGGGGAGCTCCTACGAGCAGTACTTC.

This rearrangement joins TRBV3-1 to TRBJ2-7; D is unresolved. There are 12 residues in the CDR3. Trimming removed 1 base from V and 3 bases from J, with 4 bases in between. Germline V lookup: CDR1 LGHDT, CDR2 YNNKEL (reference sequence). The CDR3 loop is CASSQVRYEQYF. CDR3 in DNA: TGTGCCAGCAGCCAAGTTCGCTACGAGCAGTACTTC.

This clonotype was seen at least ten times. CDR3 nucleotides: TGTGCCACCAGCAGAGGGACCAGGGGGCGTGGGGAGCAGTACTTC. Translating gives CATSRGTRGRGEQYF. V usage is TRBV15 and J usage is TRBJ2-7, with 8 positions matching TRBD1. Germline CDR1 and CDR2: LNHNV and YYDKDF (reference sequence). The CDR3 length is 15 residues. Trimming took 1 base from V and 7 from J; bases not matched to a gene: 9.

There are many counts of this clonotype. The chain has TRBV6-5 and TRBJ1-2, with no clear D. CDR3 length equals 12 residues. Germline values: CDR1 MNHEY, CDR2 SVGAGI. The DNA of the CDR3 is TGTGCTCTTATGGACTCTGTTTTTGGCTACACCTTC. Translation: CALMDSVFGYTF.

This clonotype has at least ten counts. The chain recombines TRBV20-1 with TRBJ2-5, with 7 bases that match TRBD2. The ends lost 1 base at V and 1 base at J; junction bases unmatched: 6. The CDR3 extends over 15 amino acids. The germline V gene encodes CDR1 DFQATT and CDR2 SNEGSKA (reference sequence). The CDR3 here is CSARATRTSQETQYF. CDR3 DNA: TGCAGTGCTAGAGCGACCCGGACTAGCCAAGAGACCCAGTACTTC.

This clonotype was seen many times. The chain couples TRBV28 to TRBJ1-2; tentatively, D is TRBD1 (5 bases). Germline-derived CDR1 and CDR2 are MDHEN and SYDVKM. The CDR3 loop spans 14 amino acids. Trimming removed 7 bases at V and 4 bases at J, with 16 bases between. Written as DNA, the CDR3 is TGTGCCAGCAATAGCCCGGGGGGTACCTATGGCTACACCTTC. Amino acids: CASNSPGGTYGYTF.

V is TRBV11-2 and J is TRBJ2-7; 7 bases are a match to TRBD2. V gave up 1 base and J gave up 5 bases; unmatched junction bases: 5. This CDR3 comprises 14 residues. CDR1 and CDR2 (germline): SGHAT, FQNNGV. CDR3 loop: CASSLGLAANEQYF. CDR3 nucleotide sequence: TGTGCCAGCAGCTTAGGACTAGCAGCTAACGAGCAGTACTTC.

V usage is TRBV6-5 and J usage is TRBJ1-2; 8 positions agree with TRBD1. Germline loops: CDR1 MNHEY, CDR2 SVGAGI. The CDR3 totals 15 residues. The junction had 4 bases not matched to a gene; V was cut back by 0 bases and J by 4 bases. The CDR3, as DNA: TGTGCCAGCAGTTACTCAGGGGACAGGCCCTATGGCTACACCTTC. Translating gives CASSYSGDRPYGYTF.

This clonotype has a count of ten or more. This chain joins TRBV4-1 and TRBJ1-3; 8 bases line up with TRBD1. Germline V gene sequence: CDR1 MGHRA, CDR2 YSYEKL. The CDR3 is made up of 17 amino acids. The junction had 10 bases not matched to a gene; V was cut back by 2 bases and J by 4 bases. CDR3 in DNA: TGCGCCAGCAGCCAACCCGCCAGGGGGCTCTCGGGAAACACCATATATTTT. It encodes CASSQPARGLSGNTIYF.

In this sample, this clonotype turned up many times. V and J are TRBV7-9 and TRBJ1-1; D gene ambiguous. V lost 0 bases and J lost 2, with 7 bases in between. This CDR3 contains 14 residues. The germline CDR1 and CDR2 sequences are SEHNR and FQNEAQ (reference sequence). The CDR3 protein is CASSLAQINTEAFF. The CDR3 DNA reads as TGTGCCAGCAGCTTAGCACAGATTAACACTGAAGCTTTCTTT. The full variable domain, completed using reference TRBV7-9 and TRBJ1-1, is DTGVSQNPRHKITKRGQNVTFRCDPISEHNRLYWYRQTLGQGPEFLTYFQNEAQLEKSRLLSDRFSAERPKGSFSTLEIQRTEQGDSAMYLCASSLAQINTEAFFGQGTRLTVV.

This clonotype was observed many times. This rearrangement joins TRBV5-1 to TRBJ2-7, with TRBD1 matching over 7 bases. The junction had 12 bases not matched to a gene; V was cut back by 4 bases and J by 5 bases. The germline V gene has CDR1 SGHRS and CDR2 YFSETQ. This CDR3 is 15 amino acids long. CDR3 sequence: CASSNAFFDRDEQYF. The CDR3 coding sequence is TGCGCCAGCAGCAACGCCTTCTTCGACAGGGACGAGCAGTACTTC. The full variable domain, with the rest looked up from reference TRBV5-1 and TRBJ2-7, is KAGVTQTPRYLIKTRGQQVTLSCSPISGHRSVSWYQQTPGQGLQFLFEYFSETQRNKGNFPGRFSGRQFSNSRSEMNVSTLELGDSALYLCASSNAFFDRDEQYFGPGTRLTVT.

This clonotype appeared a few times. At one end, the junction sequence differs from germline, possibly due to a read error. The V and J genes are TRBV12-3 or TRBV12-4 and TRBJ2-4; D may match TRBD1 or TRBD2 (6 bases each). The CDR3 has 15 amino acids. The CDR3 DNA reads TGTGCCAGCAGTCCCGGCGGGACATGGCAAAACATTAAGTACTTC. Translation gives CASSPGGTWQNIKYF.

The gene calls are TRBV24-1 and TRBJ1-6, with no clear D. The CDR3 is made up of 14 amino acids. From germline, CDR1 is KGHDR and CDR2 SFDVKD. Trimming removed 4 bases from V and 0 bases from J, with 3 bases in between. CDR3 protein: CATSDSSYNSPLHF. In DNA, the CDR3 is TGTGCCACCAGTGACAGCTCCTATAATTCACCCCTCCACTTT.

This clonotype was seen at least ten times. The rearrangement joins TRBV20-1 to TRBJ2-7, with a weak D call TRBD2 (5 bases). CDR3 length equals 12 residues. Trimming pared 3 bases from V and 6 bases from J, leaving 12 bases between. Looked up from germline, CDR1 is DFQATT and CDR2 is SNEGSKA (reference sequence). The CDR3 coding sequence is TGCAGTGCTAGCCCACTAGAATCCGAGCAGTACTTC. Translated, it gives CSASPLESEQYF.

At least ten counts were recorded for this clonotype. The V call is TRBV30, the J call TRBJ1-1; tentatively, D is TRBD1 (5 bases). Germline V gene sequence: CDR1 GTSNPN, CDR2 SVGIG (reference sequence). CDR3 length: 13 residues. V was pared by 4 bases and J by 5 bases, with 14 bases between. The CDR3 sequence is CAWMVRGSTEAFF. CDR3 nucleotides: TGTGCCTGGATGGTTAGGGGAAGTACTGAAGCTTTCTTT.

In this sample, this clonotype turned up many times. The rearrangement uses TRBV30 and TRBJ2-5; no firm D call. This CDR3 is 12 amino acids long. Deletions cut 3 bases from V and 1 base from J, with 6 bases between. The germline gives CDR1 GTSNPN, CDR2 SVGIG (reference sequence). This CDR3 is CAWRTGQETQYF. As DNA, the CDR3 is TGTGCCTGGAGGACCGGCCAAGAGACCCAGTACTTC. The whole variable domain, remainder taken from reference TRBV30 and TRBJ2-5, is SQTIHQWPATLVQPVGSPLSLECTVEGTSNPNLYWYRQAAGRGLQLLFYSVGIGQISSEVPQNLSASRPQDRQFILSSKKLLLSDSGFYLCAWRTGQETQYFGPGTRLLVL.

The table lists this clonotype with many counts. V and J are TRBV30 and TRBJ2-7; unclear D gene. In germline, CDR1 is GTSNPN, CDR2 SVGIG (reference sequence). CDR3 length: 15 residues. V shed 6 bases and J shed 0 bases, with 18 bases lying between them. CDR3 protein: CACTKEGPLSYEQYF. The CDR3 DNA reads TGTGCCTGCACAAAAGAAGGTCCGCTCTCCTACGAGCAGTACTTC. The entire variable domain, with the rest obtained from reference TRBV30 and TRBJ2-7, is as follows: SQTIHQWPATLVQPVGSPLSLECTVEGTSNPNLYWYRQAAGRGLQLLFYSVGIGQISSEVPQNLSASRPQDRQFILSSKKLLLSDSGFYLCACTKEGPLSYEQYFGPGTRLTVT.